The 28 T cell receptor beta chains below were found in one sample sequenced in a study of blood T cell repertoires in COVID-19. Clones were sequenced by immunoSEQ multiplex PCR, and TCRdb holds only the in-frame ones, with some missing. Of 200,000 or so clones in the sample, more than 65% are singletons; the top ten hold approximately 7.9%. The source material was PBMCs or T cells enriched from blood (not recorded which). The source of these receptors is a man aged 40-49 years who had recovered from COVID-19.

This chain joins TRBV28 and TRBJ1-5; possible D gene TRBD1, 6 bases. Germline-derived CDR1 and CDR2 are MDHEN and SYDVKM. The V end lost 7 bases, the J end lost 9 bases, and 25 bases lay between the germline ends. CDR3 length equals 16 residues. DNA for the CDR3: TGTGCCAGCACCCTAGGTGGCACAGGGTCCCTTCGGCCCCAGCATTTT. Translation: CASTLGGTGSLRPQHF.

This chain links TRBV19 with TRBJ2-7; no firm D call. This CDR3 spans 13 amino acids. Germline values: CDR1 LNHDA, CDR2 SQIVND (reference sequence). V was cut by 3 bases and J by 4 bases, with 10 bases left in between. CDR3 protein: CASSMSDKYEQYF. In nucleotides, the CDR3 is TGTGCCAGTAGTATGTCAGACAAGTACGAGCAGTACTTC.

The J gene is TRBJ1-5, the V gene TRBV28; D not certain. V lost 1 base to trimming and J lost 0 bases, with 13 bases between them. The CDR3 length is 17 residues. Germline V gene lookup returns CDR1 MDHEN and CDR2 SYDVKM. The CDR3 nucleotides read TGTGCCAGCAGTTTATATAGAGGTGATCATAGCAATCAGCCCCAGCATTTT. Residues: CASSLYRGDHSNQPQHF.

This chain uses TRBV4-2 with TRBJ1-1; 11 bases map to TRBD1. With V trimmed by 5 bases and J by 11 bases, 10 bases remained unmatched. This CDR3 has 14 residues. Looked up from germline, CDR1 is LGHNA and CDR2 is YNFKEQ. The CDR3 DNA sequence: TGTGCCAGCAGCACTCCCGGGACAGGGGGGAATGCTTTCTTT. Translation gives CASSTPGTGGNAFF.

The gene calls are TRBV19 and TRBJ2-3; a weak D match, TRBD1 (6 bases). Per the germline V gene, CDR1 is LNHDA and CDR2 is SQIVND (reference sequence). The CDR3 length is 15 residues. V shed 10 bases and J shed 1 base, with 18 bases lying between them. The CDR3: CATTPQGRGTDTQYF. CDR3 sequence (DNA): TGTGCCACCACCCCACAGGGAAGGGGCACAGATACGCAGTATTTT.

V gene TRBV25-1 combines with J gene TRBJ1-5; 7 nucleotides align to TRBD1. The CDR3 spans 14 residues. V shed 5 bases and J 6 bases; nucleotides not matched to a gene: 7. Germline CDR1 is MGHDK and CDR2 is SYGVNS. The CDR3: CASSKTGSSQPQHF. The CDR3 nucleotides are TGTGCCAGCAGTAAGACAGGGAGTAGTCAGCCCCAGCATTTT.

The CDR3 coding sequence is TGTGCCAGCAGGTATACAGGGAGCTCTGGAAACACCATATATTTT. This translates into CASRYTGSSGNTIYF. The chain recombines TRBV7-2 with TRBJ1-3; perhaps TRBD1 as D (6 bases). The V gene lost 6 bases and the J gene lost 0 bases, with 12 bases spanning the gap. The CDR3 totals 15 residues. Germline CDR1 is SGHTA and CDR2 is FQGNSA. Looking up the rest from reference TRBV7-2 and TRBJ1-3 gives the full variable domain: GAGVSQSPSNKVTEKGKDVELRCDPISGHTALYWYRQSLGQGLEFLIYFQGNSAPDKSGLPSDRFSAERTGGSVSTLTIQRTQQEDSAVYLCASRYTGSSGNTIYFGEGSWLTVV.

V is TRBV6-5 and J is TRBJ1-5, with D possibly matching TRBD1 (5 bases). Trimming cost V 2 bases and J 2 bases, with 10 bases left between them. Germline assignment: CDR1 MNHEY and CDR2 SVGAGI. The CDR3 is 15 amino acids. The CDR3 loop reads CASSYPEQGNQPQHF. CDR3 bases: TGTGCCAGCAGTTACCCAGAACAGGGCAATCAGCCCCAGCATTTT.

The CDR3 DNA reads TGTGCCAGCAGCGTACCGGGACACAAATTCACCGGGGAGCTGTTTTTT. It encodes CASSVPGHKFTGELFF. V usage is TRBV5-4 and J usage is TRBJ2-2; weak D call: TRBD1 (6 bases). The CDR3 is 16 amino acids. V was cut by 4 bases and J by 4 bases, with 17 bases left in between. Germline assignment: CDR1 SGHNT and CDR2 YYREEE (reference sequence).

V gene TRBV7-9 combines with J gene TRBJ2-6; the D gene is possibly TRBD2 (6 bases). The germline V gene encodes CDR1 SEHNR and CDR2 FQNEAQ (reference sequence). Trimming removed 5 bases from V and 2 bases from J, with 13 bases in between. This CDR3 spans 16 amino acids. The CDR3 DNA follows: TGTGCCAGCAGCCTCTCCTGGGGGGCTGGGGCCAACGTCCTGACTTTC. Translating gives CASSLSWGAGANVLTF.

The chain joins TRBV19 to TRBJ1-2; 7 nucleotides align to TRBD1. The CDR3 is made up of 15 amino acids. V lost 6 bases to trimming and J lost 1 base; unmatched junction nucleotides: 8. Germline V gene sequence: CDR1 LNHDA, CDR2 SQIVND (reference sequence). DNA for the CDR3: TGTGCCAGTAGGCGGACAGGCCCATTTAACTATGGCTACACCTTC. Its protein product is CASRRTGPFNYGYTF.

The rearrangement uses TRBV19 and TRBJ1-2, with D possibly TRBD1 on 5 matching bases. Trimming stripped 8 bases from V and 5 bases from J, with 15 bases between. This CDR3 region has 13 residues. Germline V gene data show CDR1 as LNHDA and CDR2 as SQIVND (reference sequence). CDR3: CASLLRQGYGYTF. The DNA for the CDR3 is TGTGCCAGTCTCCTGCGCCAGGGTTATGGCTACACCTTC.

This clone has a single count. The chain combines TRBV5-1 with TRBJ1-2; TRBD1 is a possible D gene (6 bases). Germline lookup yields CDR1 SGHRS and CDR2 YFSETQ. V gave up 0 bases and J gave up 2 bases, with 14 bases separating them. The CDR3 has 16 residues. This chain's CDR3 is CASSLGAVRGNYGYTF. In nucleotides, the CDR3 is TGCGCCAGCAGCTTGGGCGCTGTCAGGGGAAACTATGGCTACACCTTC.

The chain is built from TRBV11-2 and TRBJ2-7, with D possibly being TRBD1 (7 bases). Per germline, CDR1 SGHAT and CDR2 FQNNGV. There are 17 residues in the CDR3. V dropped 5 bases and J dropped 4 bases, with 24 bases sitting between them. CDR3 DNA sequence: TGTGCCAGCAGCACAGGAGATGGGGGGACAGATCTTTACGAGCAGTACTTC. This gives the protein CASSTGDGGTDLYEQYF. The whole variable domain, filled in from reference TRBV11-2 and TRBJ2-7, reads EAGVAQSPRYKIIEKRQSVAFWCNPISGHATLYWYQQILGQGPKLLIQFQNNGVVDDSQLPKDRFSAERLKGVDSTLKIQPAKLEDSAVYLCASSTGDGGTDLYEQYFGPGTRLTVT.

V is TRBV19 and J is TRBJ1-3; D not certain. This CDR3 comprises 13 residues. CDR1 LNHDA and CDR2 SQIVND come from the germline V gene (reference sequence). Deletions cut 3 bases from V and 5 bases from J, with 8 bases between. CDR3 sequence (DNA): TGTGCCAGTAGTATCGCGGGTCGAAACACCATATATTTT. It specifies CASSIAGRNTIYF.

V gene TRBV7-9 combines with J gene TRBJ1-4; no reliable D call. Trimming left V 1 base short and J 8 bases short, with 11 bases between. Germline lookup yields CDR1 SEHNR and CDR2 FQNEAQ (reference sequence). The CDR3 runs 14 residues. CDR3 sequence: CASSLGVNGEKLFF. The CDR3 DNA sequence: TGTGCCAGCAGCTTAGGGGTAAACGGGGAAAAACTGTTTTTT.

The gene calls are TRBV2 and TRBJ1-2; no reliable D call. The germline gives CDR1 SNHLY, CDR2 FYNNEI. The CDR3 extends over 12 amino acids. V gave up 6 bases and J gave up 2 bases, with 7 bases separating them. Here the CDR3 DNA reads TGTGCCAGCAGAACTTTAAACTATGGCTACACCTTC. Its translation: CASRTLNYGYTF.

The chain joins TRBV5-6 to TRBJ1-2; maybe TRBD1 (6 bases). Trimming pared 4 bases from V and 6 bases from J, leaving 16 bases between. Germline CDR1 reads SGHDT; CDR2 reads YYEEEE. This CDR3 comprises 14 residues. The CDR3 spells CASSPPRTVHGYTF. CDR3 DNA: TGTGCCAGCAGCCCCCCCCGGACAGTCCATGGCTACACCTTC.

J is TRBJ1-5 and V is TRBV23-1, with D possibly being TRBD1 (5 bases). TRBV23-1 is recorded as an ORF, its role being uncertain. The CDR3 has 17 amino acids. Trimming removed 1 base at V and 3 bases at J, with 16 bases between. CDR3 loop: CASSQCETAIHNQPQHF. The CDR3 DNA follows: TGCGCCAGCAGTCAATGCGAGACAGCAATTCACAATCAGCCCCAGCATTTT.

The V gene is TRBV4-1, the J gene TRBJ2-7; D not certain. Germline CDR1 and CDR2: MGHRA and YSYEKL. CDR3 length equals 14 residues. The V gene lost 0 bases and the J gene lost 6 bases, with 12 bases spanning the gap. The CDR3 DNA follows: TGCGCCAGCAGCCAAGAAGATCGTTACGGCGAGCAGTACTTC. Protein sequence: CASSQEDRYGEQYF.

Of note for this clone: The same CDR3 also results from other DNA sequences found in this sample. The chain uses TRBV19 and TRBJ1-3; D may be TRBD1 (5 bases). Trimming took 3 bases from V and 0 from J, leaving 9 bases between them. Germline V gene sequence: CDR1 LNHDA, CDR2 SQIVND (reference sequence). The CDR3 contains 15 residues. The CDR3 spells CASSIRQFSGNTIYF. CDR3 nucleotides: TGTGCCAGTAGTATCAGACAGTTCTCTGGAAACACCATATATTTT.

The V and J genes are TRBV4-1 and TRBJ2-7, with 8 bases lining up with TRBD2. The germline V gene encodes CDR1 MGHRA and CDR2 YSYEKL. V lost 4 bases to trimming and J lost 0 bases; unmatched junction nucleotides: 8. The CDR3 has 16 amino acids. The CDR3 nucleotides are TGCGCCAGCAGCCTCGGGAGGGGACGTGGCTCCTACGAGCAGTACTTC. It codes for CASSLGRGRGSYEQYF.

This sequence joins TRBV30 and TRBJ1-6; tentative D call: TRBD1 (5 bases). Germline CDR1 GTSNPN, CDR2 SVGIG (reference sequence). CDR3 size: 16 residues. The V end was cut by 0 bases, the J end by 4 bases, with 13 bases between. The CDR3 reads CAWSVIRTPYNSPLHF. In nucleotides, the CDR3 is TGTGCCTGGAGTGTAATTCGGACACCATATAATTCACCCCTCCACTTT. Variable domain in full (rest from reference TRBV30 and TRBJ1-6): SQTIHQWPATLVQPVGSPLSLECTVEGTSNPNLYWYRQAAGRGLQLLFYSVGIGQISSEVPQNLSASRPQDRQFILSSKKLLLSDSGFYLCAWSVIRTPYNSPLHFGNGTRLTVT.

DNA of the CDR3: TGCGCCAGCAGCCAAGACGATAAGGGGCGCGGCTACACCTTC. The encoded protein is CASSQDDKGRGYTF. This chain joins TRBV4-3 and TRBJ1-2; a possible D gene is TRBD1 (5 bases). Germline V gene lookup returns CDR1 LGHNA and CDR2 YSLEER. CDR3 length equals 14 residues. V was pared by 0 bases and J by 8 bases, with 13 bases between.

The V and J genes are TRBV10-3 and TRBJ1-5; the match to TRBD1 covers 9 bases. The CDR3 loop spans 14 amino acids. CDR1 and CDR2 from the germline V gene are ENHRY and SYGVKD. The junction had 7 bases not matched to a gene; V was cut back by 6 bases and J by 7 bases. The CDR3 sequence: CAISVGQGTQPQHF. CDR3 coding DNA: TGTGCCATCAGCGTCGGACAGGGGACCCAGCCCCAGCATTTT.

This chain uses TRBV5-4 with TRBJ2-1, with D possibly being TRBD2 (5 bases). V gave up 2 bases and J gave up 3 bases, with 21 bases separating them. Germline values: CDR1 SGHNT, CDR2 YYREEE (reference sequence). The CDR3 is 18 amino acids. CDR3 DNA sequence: TGTGCCAGCAGCTTTTCCATTTACGGCGAGGGTCGCTACAATGAGCAGTTCTTC. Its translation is CASSFSIYGEGRYNEQFF.

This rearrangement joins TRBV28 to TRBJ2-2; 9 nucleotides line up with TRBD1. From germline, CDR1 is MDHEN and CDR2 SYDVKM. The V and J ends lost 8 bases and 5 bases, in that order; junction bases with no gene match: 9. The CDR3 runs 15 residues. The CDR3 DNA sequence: TGTGCCAGCCAGACGACAGGGGGTAGTACCGGGGAGCTGTTTTTT. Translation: CASQTTGGSTGELFF.

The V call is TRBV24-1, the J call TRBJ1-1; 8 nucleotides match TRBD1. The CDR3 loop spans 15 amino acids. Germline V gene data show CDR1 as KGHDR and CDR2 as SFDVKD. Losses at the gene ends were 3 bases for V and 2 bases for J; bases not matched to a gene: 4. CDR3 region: CATSDPGTGNTEAFF. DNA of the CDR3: TGTGCCACCAGTGATCCCGGGACAGGAAACACTGAAGCTTTCTTT.